These T cell receptor beta chains were read from a single sample in a study of long-term antiretroviral therapy in people with HIV. The method was immunoSEQ multiplex PCR; TCRdb's version includes in-frame clones alone and lacks a portion of them. Of over 30,000 clones listed, roughly 79% are singletons. The starting material was unsorted PBMCs, obtained 3 years after starting antiretroviral therapy. These receptors came from a man aged 50 or older with HIV. Both conserved end residues are part of each CDR3. The D gene is left open where the match is weak. For some rows the clone size is stated as once, few or many, or as a class when expanded; others skip it.

j_call,v_call,d_call,clone_size,cdr3_nt,cdr3_aa
TRBJ2-7,TRBV6-1,-,once,TGTGCCAGTGGCCTGGAGATAGTCTACGAGCAGTACTTC,CASGLEIVYEQYF
TRBJ2-5,TRBV28,-,-,TGTGCCAGCATCGAGGGGGGTAGCGGGGAGACCCAGTACTTC,CASIEGGSGETQYF
TRBJ1-2,TRBV19,TRBD1,-,TGTGCCAGTGGGACAGGGGGCGCCCCCGGCTATGGCTACACCTTC,CASGTGGAPGYGYTF
TRBJ2-3,TRBV19,TRBD1,-,TGTGCCTCGCGGGACAGGATCACAGATACGCAGTATTTT,CASRDRITDTQYF
TRBJ1-5,TRBV6-1,-,few,TGTGCCAGCACTCGGACTGGGTTAGAGCCCCAGCATTTT,CASTRTGLEPQHF
TRBJ1-5,TRBV30,-,few,TGTGCCTGGAGTGTTAGCTCCAATCAGCCCCAGCATTTT,CAWSVSSNQPQHF
TRBJ2-2,TRBV9,TRBD2,once,TGTGCCAGCAGCAGGACTAGCGGGGGTCTCACCGGGGAGCTGTTTTTT,CASSRTSGGLTGELFF
TRBJ1-5,TRBV6-1,-,-,TGTGCCAGCAGTGTCCCAGACAGCAATAGCAATCAGCCCCAGCATTTT,CASSVPDSNSNQPQHF
TRBJ1-5,TRBV7-9,-,-,TGTGCCAGCAGCCCGGTCGGGGGAGTAGGCCAGCCCCAGCATTTT,CASSPVGGVGQPQHF
TRBJ2-1,TRBV21-1,-,-,TGTGCCAGCAGCAAAGTTGGCTCCTACAATGAGCAGTTCTTC,CASSKVGSYNEQFF
TRBJ2-1,TRBV20-1,-,-,TGCAGTGGGGTGTACAATGAGCAGTTCTTC,CSGVYNEQFF
TRBJ2-7,TRBV28,-,-,TGTGCCAGCAGGCGACCCCCCTACGAGCAGTACTTC,CASRRPPYEQYF
TRBJ2-7,TRBV7-9,-,few,TGTGCCAGCAGCTTATCCCCGACTAGTCACGAGCAGTACTTC,CASSLSPTSHEQYF
TRBJ2-7,TRBV7-2,-,-,TGTGCCAGCAGCTCGAGCTCCTACGAGCAGTACTTC,CASSSSSYEQYF
TRBJ2-7,TRBV28,-,-,TGTGCCAGCAGTTTATTTGCAGGAGGGAACTACGAGCAGTACTTC,CASSLFAGGNYEQYF
TRBJ2-1,TRBV9,-,-,TGTGCCAGCAGCGTCGGGGCTAATGCGCAGTTCTTC,CASSVGANAQFF
TRBJ2-1,TRBV6-5,TRBD1,-,TGTGCCGTGGGACGACAGGGTGGGGCCTACAATGAGCAGTTCTTC,CAVGRQGGAYNEQFF
TRBJ1-5,TRBV28,-,few,TGTGCCAGCAGTTTATTCAGGGATCAGCCCCAGCATTTT,CASSLFRDQPQHF
TRBJ1-1,TRBV11-3,-,-,TGTGCCAGCAGCTTATCACAGGGCTTTGAAGCTTTCTTT,CASSLSQGFEAFF
TRBJ2-5,TRBV19,-,-,TGTGCCAGTAGTATACTAGGAACGGAGACCCAGTACTTC,CASSILGTETQYF
TRBJ2-7,TRBV2,TRBD2,few,TGTGCCAGCAGGCCGGGGGGGTTTAATATTAGCGGGAGGTACTACGAGCAGTACTTC,CASRPGGFNISGRYYEQYF
TRBJ2-3,TRBV7-2,-,once,TGTGCCAGCAGCTATTCGCGGGATTCAGATACGCAGTATTTT,CASSYSRDSDTQYF
TRBJ1-6,TRBV5-5,-,-,TGTGCCAGCAGCGTTACTAGACTCTATAATTCACCCCTCCACTTT,CASSVTRLYNSPLHF